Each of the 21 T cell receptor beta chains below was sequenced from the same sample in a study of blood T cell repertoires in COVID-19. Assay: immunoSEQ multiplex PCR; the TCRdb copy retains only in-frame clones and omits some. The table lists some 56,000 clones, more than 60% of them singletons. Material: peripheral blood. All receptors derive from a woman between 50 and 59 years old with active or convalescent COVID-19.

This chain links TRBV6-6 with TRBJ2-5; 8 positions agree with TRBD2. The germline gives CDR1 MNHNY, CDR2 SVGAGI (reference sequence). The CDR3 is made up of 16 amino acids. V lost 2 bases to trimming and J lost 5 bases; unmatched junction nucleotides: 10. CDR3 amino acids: CASSYPHSGNGETQYF. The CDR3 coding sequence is TGTGCCAGCAGTTACCCCCATAGCGGGAACGGGGAGACCCAGTACTTC.

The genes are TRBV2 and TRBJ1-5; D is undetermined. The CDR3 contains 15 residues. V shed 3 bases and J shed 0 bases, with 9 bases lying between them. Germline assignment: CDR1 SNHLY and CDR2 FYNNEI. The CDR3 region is CASSESSDSNQPQHF. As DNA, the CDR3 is TGTGCCAGCAGTGAGTCCAGCGATAGCAATCAGCCCCAGCATTTT. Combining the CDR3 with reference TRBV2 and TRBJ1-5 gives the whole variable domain EPEVTQTPSHQVTQMGQEVILRCVPISNHLYFYWYRQILGQKVEFLVSFYNNEISEKSEIFDDQFSVERPDGSNFTLKIRSTKLEDSAMYFCASSESSDSNQPQHFGDGTRLSIL.

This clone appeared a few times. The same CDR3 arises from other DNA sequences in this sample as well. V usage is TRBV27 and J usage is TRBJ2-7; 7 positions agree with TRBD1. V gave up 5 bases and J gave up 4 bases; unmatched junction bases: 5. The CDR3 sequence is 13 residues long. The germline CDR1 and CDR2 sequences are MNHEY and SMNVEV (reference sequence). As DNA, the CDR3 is TGTGCCAGCAGTCGGGACAGCAATTACGAGCAGTACTTC. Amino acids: CASSRDSNYEQYF.

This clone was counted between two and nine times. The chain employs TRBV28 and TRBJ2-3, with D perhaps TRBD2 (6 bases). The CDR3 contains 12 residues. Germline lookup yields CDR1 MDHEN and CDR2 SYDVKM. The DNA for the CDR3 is TGTGCGACAGCGCGGGACACAGATACGCAGTATTTT. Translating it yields CATARDTDTQYF.

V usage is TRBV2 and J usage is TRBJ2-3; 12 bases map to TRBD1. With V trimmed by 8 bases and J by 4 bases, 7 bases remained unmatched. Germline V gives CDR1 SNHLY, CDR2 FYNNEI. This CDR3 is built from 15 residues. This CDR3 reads CASGTGGWSSDTQYF. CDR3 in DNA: TGTGCCAGCGGGACAGGGGGCTGGTCGTCAGATACGCAGTATTTT.

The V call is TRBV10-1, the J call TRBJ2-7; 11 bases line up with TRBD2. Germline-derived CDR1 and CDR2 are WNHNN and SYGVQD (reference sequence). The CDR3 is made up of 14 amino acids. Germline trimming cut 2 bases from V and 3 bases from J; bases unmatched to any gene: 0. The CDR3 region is CASSEGTSGYEQYF. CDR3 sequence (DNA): TGCGCCAGCAGTGAGGGGACTAGCGGCTACGAGCAGTACTTC.

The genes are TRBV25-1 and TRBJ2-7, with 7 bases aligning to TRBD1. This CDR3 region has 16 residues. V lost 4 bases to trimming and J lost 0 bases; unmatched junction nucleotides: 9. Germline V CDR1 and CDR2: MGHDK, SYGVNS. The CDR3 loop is CASSGNPGQRSYEQYF. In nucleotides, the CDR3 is TGTGCCAGCAGTGGGAATCCGGGACAGCGCTCCTACGAGCAGTACTTC.

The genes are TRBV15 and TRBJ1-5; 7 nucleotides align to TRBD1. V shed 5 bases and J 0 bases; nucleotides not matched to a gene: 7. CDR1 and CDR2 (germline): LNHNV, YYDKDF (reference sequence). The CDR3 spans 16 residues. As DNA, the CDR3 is TGTGCCACCAGCCGGGCGGGACAGTCTAGCAATCAGCCCCAGCATTTT. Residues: CATSRAGQSSNQPQHF.

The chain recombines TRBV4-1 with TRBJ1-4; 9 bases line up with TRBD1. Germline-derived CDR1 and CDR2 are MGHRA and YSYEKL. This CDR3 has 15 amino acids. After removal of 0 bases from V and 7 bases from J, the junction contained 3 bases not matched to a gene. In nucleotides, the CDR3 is TGCGCCAGCAGCCAAGATGGGACAGGGACTGAAAAACTGTTTTTT. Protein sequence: CASSQDGTGTEKLFF.

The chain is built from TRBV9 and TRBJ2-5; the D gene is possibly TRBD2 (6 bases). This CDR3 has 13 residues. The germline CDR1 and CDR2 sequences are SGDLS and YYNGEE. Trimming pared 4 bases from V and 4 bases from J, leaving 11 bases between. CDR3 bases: TGTGCCAGCAGCCAGGAGGGGCCAGAGACCCAGTACTTC. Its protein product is CASSQEGPETQYF. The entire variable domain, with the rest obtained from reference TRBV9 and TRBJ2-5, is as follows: DSGVTQTPKHLITATGQRVTLRCSPRSGDLSVYWYQQSLDQGLQFLIQYYNGEERAKGNILERFSAQQFPDLHSELNLSSLELGDSALYFCASSQEGPETQYFGPGTRLLVL.

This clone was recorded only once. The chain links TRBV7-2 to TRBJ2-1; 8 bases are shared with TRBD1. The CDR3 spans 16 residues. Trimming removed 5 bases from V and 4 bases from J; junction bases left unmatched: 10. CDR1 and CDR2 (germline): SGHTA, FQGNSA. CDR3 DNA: TGTGCCAGCAGCCACCCGGACGGGACAGGTTACAATGAGCAGTTCTTC. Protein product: CASSHPDGTGYNEQFF. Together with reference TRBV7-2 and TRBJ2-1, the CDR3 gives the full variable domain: GAGVSQSPSNKVTEKGKDVELRCDPISGHTALYWYRQSLGQGLEFLIYFQGNSAPDKSGLPSDRFSAERTGGSVSTLTIQRTQQEDSAVYLCASSHPDGTGYNEQFFGPGTRLTVL.

The CDR3 coding sequence is TGTGCCAGCAGCTACTCCACAGGGGTGAGCTCTGGAAACACCATATATTTT. Its protein is CASSYSTGVSSGNTIYF. The V call is TRBV11-2, the J call TRBJ1-3, with 7 positions matching TRBD1. Trimming removed 4 bases from V and 0 bases from J; junction bases left unmatched: 9. The CDR3 spans 17 residues. Germline V gene data show CDR1 as SGHAT and CDR2 as FQNNGV.

Here the CDR3 DNA reads TGTGCCAGCGCGTTTTTTAACACTGAAGCTTTCTTT. Protein sequence: CASAFFNTEAFF. The gene calls are TRBV13 and TRBJ1-1; D not certain. V dropped 8 bases and J dropped 2 bases, with 9 bases sitting between them. This CDR3 is 12 amino acids long. The germline V gene has CDR1 PRHDT and CDR2 FYEKMQ (reference sequence).

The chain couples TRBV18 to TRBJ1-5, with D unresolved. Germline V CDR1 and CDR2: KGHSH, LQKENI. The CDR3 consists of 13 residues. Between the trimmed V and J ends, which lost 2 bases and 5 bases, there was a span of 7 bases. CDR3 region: CASSPEQDQPQHF. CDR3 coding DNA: TGTGCCAGCTCACCAGAGCAGGATCAGCCCCAGCATTTT.

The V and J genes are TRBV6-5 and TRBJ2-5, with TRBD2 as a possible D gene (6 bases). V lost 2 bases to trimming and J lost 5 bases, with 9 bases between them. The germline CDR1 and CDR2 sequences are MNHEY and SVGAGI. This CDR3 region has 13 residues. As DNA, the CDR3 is TGTGCCAGCAGTTACGTCGGAGGGGAGACCCAGTACTTC. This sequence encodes CASSYVGGETQYF.

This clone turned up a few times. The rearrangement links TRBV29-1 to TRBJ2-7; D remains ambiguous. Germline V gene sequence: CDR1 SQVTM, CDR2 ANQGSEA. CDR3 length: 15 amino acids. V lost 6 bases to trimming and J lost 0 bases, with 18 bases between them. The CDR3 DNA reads TGCAGCGTCACTTTCCCACAGCTTAACTCCTACGAGCAGTACTTC. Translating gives CSVTFPQLNSYEQYF.

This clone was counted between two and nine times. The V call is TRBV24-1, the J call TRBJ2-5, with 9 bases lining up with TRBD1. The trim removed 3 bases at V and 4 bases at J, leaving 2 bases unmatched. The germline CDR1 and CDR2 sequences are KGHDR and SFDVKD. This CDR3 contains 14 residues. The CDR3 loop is CATSDTGGRETQYF. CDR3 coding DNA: TGTGCCACCAGTGATACAGGGGGCCGAGAGACCCAGTACTTC.

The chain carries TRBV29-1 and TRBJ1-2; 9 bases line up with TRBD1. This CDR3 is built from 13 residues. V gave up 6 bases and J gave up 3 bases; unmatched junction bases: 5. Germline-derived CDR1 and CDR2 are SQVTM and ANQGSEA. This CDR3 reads CSVPDRGYYGYTF. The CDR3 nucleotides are TGCAGCGTCCCGGACAGGGGCTACTATGGCTACACCTTC.

The CDR3 reads CASSFGTGGDEQFF. The CDR3 DNA is TGTGCCAGCAGCTTTGGGACAGGGGGCGATGAGCAGTTCTTC. The chain uses TRBV5-8 and TRBJ2-1, with 12 bases fitting TRBD1. Germline V gives CDR1 SGHTS, CDR2 YDEGEE. This CDR3 region has 14 residues. Trimming at V came to 2 bases and at J to 8 bases, leaving 2 bases not matched to a gene. Supplemented by reference TRBV5-8 and TRBJ2-1, the full variable domain reads EAGVTQSPTHLIKTRGQQATLRCSPISGHTSVYWYQQALGLGLQFLLWYDEGEERNRGNFPPRFSGRQFPNYSSELNVNALELEDSALYLCASSFGTGGDEQFFGPGTRLTVL.

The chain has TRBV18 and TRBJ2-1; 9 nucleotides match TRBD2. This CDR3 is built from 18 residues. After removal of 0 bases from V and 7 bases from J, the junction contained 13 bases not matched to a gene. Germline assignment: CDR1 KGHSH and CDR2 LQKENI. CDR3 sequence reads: CASSPPWTVLAGLNEQFF. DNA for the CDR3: TGTGCCAGCTCACCACCCTGGACAGTTCTAGCGGGATTGAATGAGCAGTTCTTC.

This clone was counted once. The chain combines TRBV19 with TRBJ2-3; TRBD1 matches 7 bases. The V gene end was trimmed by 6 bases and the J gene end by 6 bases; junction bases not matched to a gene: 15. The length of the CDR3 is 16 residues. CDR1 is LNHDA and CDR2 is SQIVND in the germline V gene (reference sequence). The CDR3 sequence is CASRPLVRGRVDTQYF. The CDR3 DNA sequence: TGTGCCAGTAGGCCCCTCGTAAGGGGGCGCGTGGATACGCAGTATTTT.